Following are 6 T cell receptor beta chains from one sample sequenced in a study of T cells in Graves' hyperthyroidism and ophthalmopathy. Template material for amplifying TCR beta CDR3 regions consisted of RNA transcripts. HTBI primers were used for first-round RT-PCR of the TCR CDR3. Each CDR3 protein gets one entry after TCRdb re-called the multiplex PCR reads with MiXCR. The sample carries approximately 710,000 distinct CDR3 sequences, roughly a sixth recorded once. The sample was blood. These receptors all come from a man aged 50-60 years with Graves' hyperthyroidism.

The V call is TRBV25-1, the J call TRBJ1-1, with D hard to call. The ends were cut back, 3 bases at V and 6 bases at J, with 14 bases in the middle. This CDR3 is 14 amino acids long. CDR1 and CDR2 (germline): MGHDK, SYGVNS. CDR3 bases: TGTGCCAGCAGTGAGGTAGGTAGGGCCCCTGAAGCTTTCTTT. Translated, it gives CASSEVGRAPEAFF.

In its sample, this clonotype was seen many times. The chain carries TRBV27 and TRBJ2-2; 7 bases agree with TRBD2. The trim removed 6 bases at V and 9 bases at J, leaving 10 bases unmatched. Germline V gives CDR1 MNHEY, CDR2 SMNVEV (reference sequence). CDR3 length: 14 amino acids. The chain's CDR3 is CASSFETSIRELFF. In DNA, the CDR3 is TGTGCCAGCAGCTTTGAGACTAGCATACGGGAGCTGTTTTTT.

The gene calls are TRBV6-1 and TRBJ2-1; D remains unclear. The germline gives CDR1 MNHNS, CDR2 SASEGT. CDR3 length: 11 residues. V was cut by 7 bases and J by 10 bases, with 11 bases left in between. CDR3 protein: CASTLVGEQFF. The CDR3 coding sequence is TGTGCCAGCACCCTTGTTGGAGAGCAGTTCTTC.

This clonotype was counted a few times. CDR3 bases: TGTGCCACGCTAGCGGGCAGCTCCTACAATGAGCAGTTCTTC. It is translated as CATLAGSSYNEQFF. V and J are TRBV2 and TRBJ2-1; 8 bases are a match to TRBD2. V shed 10 bases and J 0 bases; nucleotides not matched to a gene: 5. Germline CDR1 SNHLY, CDR2 FYNNEI. The CDR3 has 14 amino acids.

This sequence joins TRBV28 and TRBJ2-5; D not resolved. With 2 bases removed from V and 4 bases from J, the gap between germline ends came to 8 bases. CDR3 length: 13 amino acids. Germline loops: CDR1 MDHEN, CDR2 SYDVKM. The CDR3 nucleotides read TGTGCCAGCAGTTTAGAACACGGAGAGACCCAGTACTTC. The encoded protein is CASSLEHGETQYF.

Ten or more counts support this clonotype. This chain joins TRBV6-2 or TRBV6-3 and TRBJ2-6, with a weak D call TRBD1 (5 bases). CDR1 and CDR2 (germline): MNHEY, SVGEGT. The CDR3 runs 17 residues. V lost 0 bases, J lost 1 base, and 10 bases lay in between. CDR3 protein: CASSYSGRASGANVLTF. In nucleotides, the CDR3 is TGTGCCAGCAGTTACTCCGGCAGGGCGTCTGGGGCCAACGTCCTGACTTTC.